This TCR beta chain stems from a study of blood T cell repertoires in COVID-19 (dated by TCRdb to 2018 to 2021). About the study as a whole: Samples covering the acute and convalescent phases of COVID-19 were provided by collaborators in the United States, Italy and Spain. The repertoires were made available in a free public database intended to serve as a resource for research on the immune response to SARS-CoV-2. Sample metadata almost always included a de-identified subject ID, COVID-19 status, age in years and sex. The samples were drawn from two sources: the first 160 participants of the ongoing ImmuneRACE study, and 1,000 to 1,500 subjects contributed by 6 global collaborators. The dataset comprised deeply sampled blood TCRbeta repertoires from subjects exposed to, actively infected with, or recovered from COVID-19. The material from the prospective study consisted of cDNA or gDNA derived from T cells, B-cell-depleted T cells, or PBMCs. Where HLA class I and class II types were available, the types were taken from metadata supplied by the sample provider, not from assay-based typing. The research as a whole found: The quantity of clinical and demographic metadata differed by source and by participant and was supplied without curation.

V lost 0 bases and J lost 6 bases, and the count of bases not matched to a germline gene is 5. CDR1 and CDR2, looked up from the germline V gene, are MNHEY and SVGAGI. The CDR3 numbers 16 residues from cysteine through phenylalanine. The entry retains the CDR3 DNA only, 48 bases that are in frame from base 1. One collaborating source in Seattle enrolled patients while the patients were actively infected and followed the patients over time throughout the course of disease. The collaborating institutions used their own protocols to collect whole blood in K2EDTA tubes. For TCRbeta analysis, collaborator samples were shipped as frozen whole blood, as isolated PBMCs, or as DNA extracted from either sample type. Worth noting for this clone: Its cognate antigen has yet to be identified. Per-nucleotide qualities are absent, and no much larger clonotype sits a single base away.

TCRbeta CDR3 regions were amplified from genomic DNA using the immunoSEQ Assay, a bias-controlled multiplex PCR. The study's own analysis went as follows. The number of nucleated cells in each sample was estimated by amplification of reference gene primers within the assay. Sequence reads were collapsed and filtered to measure the absolute abundance of every unique TCRbeta CDR3 rearrangement. For each sample, productive Simpson clonality was calculated by taking the square root of Simpson's diversity index across productive rearrangements. In its TCRdb copy, this immuneACCESS table keeps in-frame sequences only and misses some clones. Where compared with another copy, unresolved V genes explain less than half of these, and the others have no known cause. D and trimming come from the DNA, and the V and J calls and clone size come from that table. This sample gives roughly 170,000 clones in total; around 84% of them show up just once. The top ten hold approximately 5.4% of the sample.

Specimen: peripheral blood. The rearrangement joined TRBV6-5 to TRBJ2-1, and TRBD1 matches 10 of the central bases. The clonotype originates from a woman between 50 and 59 years old with COVID-19, enrolled during active disease. The CDR3 protein sequence reads: CASSYSLWTGGNEQFF. The DNA sequence is TGTGCCAGCAGTTACTCTCTCTGGACAGGGGGCAATGAGCAGTTCTTC.